This record looks at one T cell receptor (beta chain) sequence and its context. The trim removed 4 bases at V and 0 bases at J, leaving 5 bases unmatched. The CDR3 extends over 18 amino acids. Looked up from germline, CDR1 is SEHNR and CDR2 is FQNEAQ (reference sequence). The data were obtained in a study of blood T cell repertoires in COVID-19. Across the study: Acute-phase and convalescent COVID-19 samples originated in the United States, Italy and Spain. PBMCs, B-cell-depleted T cells, or T cells were the source of the cDNA or gDNA that made up the material.

How the authors handled the data: Counts of nucleated cells, estimated from reference gene primer amplification, were obtained. Profiled with immunoSEQ multiplex PCR; TCRdb holds only in-frame clones, not every one. V, J and clone size are those of that table, while D and trimming were read from the DNA. The top ten hold 5.5% to 8.5% of the sample, which has 30,000 to 45,000 clones, around 90% seen once. The chain employs TRBV7-9 and TRBJ2-2, with TRBD2 matching over 13 bases. The sequence came from a human donor in a cohort sampled during active COVID-19. The sample comprised peripheral blood. CDR3: CASSSRTSGGPNTGELFF. The DNA of the CDR3 is TGTGCCAGCAGCTCCCGGACTAGCGGGGGCCCGAACACCGGGGAGCTGTTTTTT.